This record concerns one TCR beta chain sequence. TCRdb's table, derived via immunoSEQ multiplex PCR, lists solely in-frame clones and lacks some. Of under 85,000 clones in the sample, roughly nine tenths are singletons; the top ten hold approximately 0.7%. Deletions cut 4 bases from V and 7 bases from J, with 14 bases between. The CDR3 totals 13 residues. Germline values: CDR1 GTSNPN, CDR2 SVGIG (reference sequence). The sample is drawn from a study of OX40 agonist ivuxolimab in advanced cancers. The sample in question was CD4+ or CD8+ T cells sorted from blood, obtained in a trial of the OX40 agonist ivuxolimab. The gene calls are TRBV30 and TRBJ1-5; a possible D gene is TRBD1 (5 bases). The sequence came from an adult with an advanced solid tumor such as melanoma, head and neck, liver or kidney cancer. This chain's CDR3 is CAWTAGNRQPQHF. Here the CDR3 DNA reads TGTGCCTGGACGGCAGGGAACAGGCAGCCCCAGCATTTT.